The 8 T cell receptor beta chains reported below all come from one sample, sequenced in a study of Ad26.COV2.S vaccination and SARS-CoV-2 variants. Sample treatment: around 19 received Ad26.COV2.S at low or high dose, single or two shots; several received placebo; per-sample allocation not given. Following the first vaccine or placebo injection, samples were taken on day 63. The method was immunoSEQ multiplex PCR; TCRdb's version includes in-frame clones alone and lacks a portion of them. This table has hundreds of thousands of clones, approximately 86% appearing once. The sample here was peripheral blood, taken in a trial of Ad26.COV2.S vaccine versus placebo. The source of these receptors is a person between 18 and 59 years old who received the Ad26.COV2.S COVID-19 vaccine or a placebo.

This clone was detected once. The chain couples TRBV3-1 (or the pseudogene TRBV3-2) to TRBJ2-6, with D maybe TRBD1 (5 bases). The germline CDR1 and CDR2 sequences are LGHDT and YNNKEL (reference sequence). Trimming took off 4 bases at V and 1 base at J, with 8 bases between the two ends. The CDR3 runs 15 residues. CDR3 residues: CASSPAGSGANVLTF. The CDR3 region has the DNA TGTGCCAGCAGCCCGGCAGGGTCTGGGGCCAACGTCCTGACTTTC.

The chain is built from TRBV29-1 and TRBJ1-1, with no clear D. Germline V lookup: CDR1 SQVTM, CDR2 ANQGSEA. Trimming took 3 bases from V and 0 from J, leaving 8 bases between them. This CDR3 is built from 13 residues. The CDR3 sequence is CSVDGRMNTEAFF. CDR3 bases: TGCAGCGTTGATGGCAGAATGAACACTGAAGCTTTCTTT.

The rearrangement links TRBV6-5 to TRBJ1-2, with 12 bases lining up with TRBD1. With V trimmed by 0 bases and J by 8 bases, 1 base remained unmatched. In germline, CDR1 is MNHEY, CDR2 SVGAGI. This CDR3 is built from 14 residues. In nucleotides, the CDR3 is TGTGCCAGCAGTTACTCCGGGACAGGGGGCGGCTACACCTTC. Translated: CASSYSGTGGGYTF.

J is TRBJ2-7 and V is TRBV20-1; TRBD2 matches 11 bases. The V gene's germline CDR1 is DFQATT and CDR2 SNEGSKA (reference sequence). Unmatched junction bases numbered 4, after V lost 3 bases and J lost 0 bases. The CDR3 length is 15 residues. CDR3 sequence reads: CSASDTSGGSYEQYF. In DNA form, the CDR3 reads TGCAGTGCTAGTGATACTAGCGGGGGCTCCTACGAGCAGTACTTC.

The V call is TRBV7-9, the J call TRBJ1-1; 7 bases are shared with TRBD1. The CDR3 totals 13 residues. In germline, CDR1 is SEHNR, CDR2 FQNEAQ (reference sequence). The trim removed 6 bases at V and 6 bases at J, leaving 7 bases unmatched. CDR3 amino acids: CASRLTGAAEAFF. In DNA form, the CDR3 reads TGTGCCAGCAGACTCACAGGGGCCGCTGAAGCTTTCTTT.

Concerning this clone: The sample carries other DNA sequences with the same CDR3. The CDR3 loop reads CASSGLAGQETQYF. The CDR3 coding sequence is TGTGCCAGTAGCGGACTAGCGGGACAAGAGACCCAGTACTTC. The V gene is TRBV19, the J gene TRBJ2-5; 12 nucleotides agree with TRBD2. Germline assignment: CDR1 LNHDA and CDR2 SQIVND (reference sequence). The CDR3 covers 14 residues. V lost 6 bases and J lost 2; bases outside the gene matches: 1. The complete variable domain, with remaining parts taken from reference TRBV19 and TRBJ2-5, reads DGGITQSPKYLFRKEGQNVTLSCEQNLNHDAMYWYRQDPGQGLRLIYYSQIVNDFQKGDIAEGYSVSREKKESFPLTVTSAQKNPTAFYLCASSGLAGQETQYFGPGTRLLVL.

The CDR3 sequence: CATSDPRLARFGEQFF. CDR3 DNA: TGTGCCACCAGTGACCCCCGACTAGCGAGGTTCGGTGAGCAGTTCTTC. The V gene is TRBV24-1, the J gene TRBJ2-1, with 8 bases matching TRBD2. Germline V gives CDR1 KGHDR, CDR2 SFDVKD. The trim removed 4 bases at V and 9 bases at J, leaving 13 bases unmatched. The CDR3 contains 16 residues.

J is TRBJ1-2 and V is TRBV7-2, with a possible D match to TRBD1 (6 bases). The CDR3 runs to 14 residues. Trimming stripped 1 base from V and 4 bases from J, with 10 bases between. CDR1 and CDR2 (germline): SGHTA, FQGNSA. The CDR3 spells CASSLDRAVYGYTF. For the CDR3, the DNA is TGTGCCAGCAGCTTAGACAGGGCAGTCTATGGCTACACCTTC.